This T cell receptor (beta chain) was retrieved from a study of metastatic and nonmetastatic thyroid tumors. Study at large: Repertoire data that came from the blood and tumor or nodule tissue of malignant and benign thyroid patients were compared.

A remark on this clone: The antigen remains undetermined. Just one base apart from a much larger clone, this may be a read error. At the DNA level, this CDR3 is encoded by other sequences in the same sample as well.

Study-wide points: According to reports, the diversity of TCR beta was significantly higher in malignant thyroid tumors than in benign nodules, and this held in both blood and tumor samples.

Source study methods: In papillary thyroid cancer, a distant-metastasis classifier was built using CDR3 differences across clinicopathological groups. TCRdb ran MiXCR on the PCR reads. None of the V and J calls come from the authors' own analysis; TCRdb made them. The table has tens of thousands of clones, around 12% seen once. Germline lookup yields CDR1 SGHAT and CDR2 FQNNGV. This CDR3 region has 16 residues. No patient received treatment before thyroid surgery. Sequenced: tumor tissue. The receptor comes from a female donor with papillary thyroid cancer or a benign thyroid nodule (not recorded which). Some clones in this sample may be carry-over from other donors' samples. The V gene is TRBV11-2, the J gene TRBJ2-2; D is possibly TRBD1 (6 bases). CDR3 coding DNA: TGTGCCAGCAGCCCCCTGTGGGGGCCGGACACCGGCGAGCTGTTTTTT. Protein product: CASSPLWGPDTGELFF. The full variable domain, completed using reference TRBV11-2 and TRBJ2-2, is EAGVAQSPRYKIIEKRQSVAFWCNPISGHATLYWYQQILGQGPKLLIQFQNNGVVDDSQLPKDRFSAERLKGVDSTLKIQPAKLEDSAVYLCASSPLWGPDTGELFFGEGSRLTVL.